Described below is a single T cell receptor (beta chain) sequence and its context. The antigen is not known. It was template switching that added a universal primer site, and there were unique molecular identifiers on the cDNA. TCRdb redid the calling of the 5' RACE reads with MiXCR, one entry per CDR3 protein. The sample yields 1.5 million to 2 million distinct CDR3 sequences, roughly a third seen once. The record originates from a study of identical twins. The CDR3 has 17 residues. Findings and limits, study-wide: Alpha sequences out of frame and shared by twins had excess low generation probability.

The sample comprised cord blood. The source of this sequence is a newborn girl in good health. The chain joins TRBV12-2 to TRBJ2-4; TRBD2, the D gene given by the table, was not confirmed from the DNA. TRBV12-2 is a pseudogene locus. The DNA of the CDR3 is TGTGCAAGTCGCCCAGAGCAACTAGCGGTCTCCTACAATGAGCAGTACTTC. Its translation: CASRPEQLAVSYNEQYF.